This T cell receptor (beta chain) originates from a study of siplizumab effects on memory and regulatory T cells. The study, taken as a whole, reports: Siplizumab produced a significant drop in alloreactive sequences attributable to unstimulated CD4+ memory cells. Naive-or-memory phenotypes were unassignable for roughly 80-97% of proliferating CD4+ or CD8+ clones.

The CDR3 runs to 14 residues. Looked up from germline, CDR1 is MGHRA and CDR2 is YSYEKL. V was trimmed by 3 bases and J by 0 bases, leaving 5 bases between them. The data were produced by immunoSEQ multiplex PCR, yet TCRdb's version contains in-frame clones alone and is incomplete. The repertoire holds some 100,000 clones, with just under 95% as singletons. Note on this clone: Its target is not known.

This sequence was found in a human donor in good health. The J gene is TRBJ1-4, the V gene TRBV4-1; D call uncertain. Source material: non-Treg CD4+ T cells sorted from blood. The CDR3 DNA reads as TGCGCCAGCAGCCAGTCTCCAACTAATGAAAAACTGTTTTTT. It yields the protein CASSQSPTNEKLFF.